The following is a TCR beta chain sequence with its context. This clonotype was seen a handful of times. What antigen it recognizes has not been identified. No clone much larger than this one lies a single base away; base qualities are absent. Data came from an Illumina NovaSeq 6000. TCR cDNA was synthesized by 5'RACE template switching, which introduced a universal primer site and unique molecular identifiers. Priming of cDNA synthesis was performed from both the TCR alpha and TCR beta constant segments. Library amplification used two PCR steps, and the second PCR step added sample barcodes and sequencing adapters. Sequencing of libraries was done on Illumina HiSeq 2500 (2x100 bp) or NovaSeq (2x150 bp). The original pipeline was this. MIGEC handled demultiplexing of reads and collapsing into UMI consensus sequences, while MiXCR performed V(D)J alignment. Vaccine-responding clonotypes were identified with edgeR using replicate PBMC samples, with FDR below 0.01 and a log2 fold change above 5 up to day 15 being required. Each bulk clonotype received a CD4 or CD8 identity based on whether the sequenced CD4 or CD8 repertoire contained that clonotype at higher abundance. In TCRdb, the public reads were trimmed at Q25 with fastp and aligned with MiXCR, with productive beta chains retained. Records with the same CDR3 protein are collapsed into one entry carrying the most frequent genes and DNA. The V and J calls follow TCRdb's processing rather than the paper's. Here the sample has around 320,000 distinct CDR3 sequences; under 9% occur a single time. The ten largest clonotypes hold around 3.3% of the sample.

These data come from a study of T cells after yellow fever vaccination (dated by TCRdb to between 2018 and 2021). At the level of the whole study: Libraries from fractions with low cell numbers were prepared with the SMART-Seq v4 Ultra Low Input RNA kit. To track T-cell clones before and after primary and booster YFV17D yellow fever vaccination, bulk TCR alpha and beta repertoires were sequenced longitudinally. Two healthy male donors, one aged 18 to 29 and one aged 30 to 40 years, were included in the cohort. Bulk PBMC replicates and cell subsets were isolated from blood drawn at multiple timepoints before and after both primary and secondary immunization. Points the paper makes about the study in general: A small share of clonotypes was detected in both CD4 and CD8 compartments, with the overlap likely arising from convergent recombination. Most clones expanded after primary vaccination were re-detected after the booster (almost 97% of CD4 and approximately 89% of CD8), suggesting broad memory maintenance. Because the study included only a couple of donors, the extent to which the findings can be generalized is limited. FACS-sorted repertoires could contain abundant contaminating clonotypes from the bulk population, so computational filtering was required. The secondary T-cell response was weaker than the primary response but faster, peaking on day 5 instead of day 15.

What the treatment or condition label conveys for this sample: live attenuated yellow fever vaccine strain. PBMCs were isolated from peripheral blood using a standard Ficoll-Paque protocol. Dynabeads CD4 and CD8 positive selection kits were used to isolate CD4 and CD8 T-cell fractions. RNA was extracted with TriZol from bulk PBMCs, CD4 and CD8 fractions, and dextramer-positive and dextramer-negative fractions. This clonotype originated in a man between 18 and 35 years old who received the YFV17D yellow fever vaccine. Material: CD4+ T cells sorted from PBMCs, obtained 5 days after the yellow fever booster vaccination.

The DNA reads as follows: TGTGCCAGCAGCCAAGGGGGGTACAGCTATGGCTACACCTTC. Translated, it gives CASSQGGYSYGYTF. The chain is made from TRBV14 and TRBJ1-2; the D region possibly corresponds to TRBD1 (5 bases align). From its cysteine to its phenylalanine, the CDR3 spans 14 amino acids. The only DNA kept is the CDR3, 42 bases in frame from the first base. Based on the germline V gene, the CDR1 and CDR2 sequences are SGHDN and FVKESK. The trim is 1 base for V and 4 bases for J, with a gap of 10 bases between the germline ends.